Shown below are 8 T cell receptor beta chains from a single sample sequenced in a study of metastatic and nonmetastatic thyroid tumors. Before thyroid surgery, none of the patients had received any treatment. Via MiXCR, TCRdb re-called the PCR reads. The profile covers 8,500 to 13,000 clones, with more than 25% appearing a single time and over 7.5% taken by the ten largest. What was sequenced was tumor tissue. Receptors were obtained from a female donor with papillary thyroid cancer or a benign thyroid nodule (not recorded which). Some clones in this sample may be carry-over from other donors' samples.

The chain couples TRBV9 to TRBJ2-3, with TRBD2 matching over 10 bases. CDR1 and CDR2 from the germline V gene are SGDLS and YYNGEE. The CDR3 runs 15 residues. The J segment lost 3 bases and the V segment lost 0 bases, leaving 1 base of the junction unmatched. The CDR3 DNA is TGTGCCAGCAGCGTAGCTAGCGGGAGAACAGATACGCAGTATTTT. This translates into CASSVASGRTDTQYF.

This clone was detected a few times. This chain joins TRBV27 and TRBJ1-6; the D gene is possibly TRBD1 (5 bases). Germline V lookup: CDR1 MNHEY, CDR2 SMNVEV (reference sequence). The germline V and J ends were trimmed by 2 bases and 9 bases, with 17 bases remaining between them. The CDR3 extends over 16 amino acids. CDR3 nucleotide sequence: TGTGCCAGCAGTTTAAAAGGGGAGGGTGGATCTTCACCCCTCCACTTT. Translating gives CASSLKGEGGSSPLHF.

This clone was picked up many times. At one of its ends the junction is not consistent with the germline gene, which may arise from a read error. The genes are TRBV6-1 and TRBJ2-1; TRBD2 matches 9 bases. This CDR3 has 15 amino acids. The germline V gene has CDR1 MNHNS and CDR2 SASEGT. CDR3 sequence reads: CASRPRLADLNGQFF. DNA for the CDR3: TGTGCCAGCAGACCCAGACTAGCGGATTTGAATGGGCAGTTCTTC.

CDR3 protein: CATQGSSYGYTF. For the CDR3, the DNA is TGTGCCACACAGGGGAGCAGCTATGGCTACACCTTC. This chain connects TRBV6-1 to TRBJ1-2, with 7 bases matching TRBD1. The ends lost 10 bases at V and 4 bases at J; junction bases unmatched: 6. The CDR3 has 12 residues. CDR1 MNHNS and CDR2 SASEGT come from the germline V gene.

The J gene is TRBJ1-3, the V gene TRBV11-2; D unclear. The V end was cut by 7 bases, the J end by 0 bases, with 10 bases between. The germline gives CDR1 SGHAT, CDR2 FQNNGV. The CDR3 is made up of 14 amino acids. CDR3 sequence: CASTPGYSGNTIYF. The CDR3 region has the DNA TGTGCCAGCACCCCGGGATACTCTGGAAACACCATATATTTT. Full variable domain (outside the CDR3, taken from reference TRBV11-2 and TRBJ1-3): EAGVAQSPRYKIIEKRQSVAFWCNPISGHATLYWYQQILGQGPKLLIQFQNNGVVDDSQLPKDRFSAERLKGVDSTLKIQPAKLEDSAVYLCASTPGYSGNTIYFGEGSWLTVV.

The CDR3 DNA sequence: TGTGCCAGCAGCCGAGGGGACCACGAGCAGTACTTC. Residues: CASSRGDHEQYF. The genes are TRBV12-3 or TRBV12-4 and TRBJ2-7; D could derive from TRBD1 or TRBD2 (5 bases each). With 6 bases removed from V and 5 bases from J, the gap between germline ends came to 11 bases. The CDR3 consists of 12 residues.

This chain joins TRBV20-1 and TRBJ1-4; tentative D call: TRBD1 (6 bases). Per germline, CDR1 DFQATT and CDR2 SNEGSKA (reference sequence). The germline V and J ends were trimmed by 0 bases and 7 bases, with 15 bases remaining between them. The CDR3 sequence is 15 residues long. The CDR3 loop is CSARDSQGLTEKLFF. As DNA, the CDR3 is TGCAGTGCTAGAGATAGTCAGGGGTTGACTGAAAAACTGTTTTTT.

V is TRBV11-2 and J is TRBJ2-5; 9 bases map to TRBD1. Per germline, CDR1 SGHAT and CDR2 FQNNGV. This CDR3 has 13 amino acids. V was pared by 4 bases and J by 4 bases, with 1 base of the junction left unmatched. CDR3 nucleotide sequence: TGTGCCAGCAGCTGGACAGGGGTAGAGACCCAGTACTTC. Protein sequence: CASSWTGVETQYF. Complete variable domain (other parts from reference TRBV11-2 and TRBJ2-5): EAGVAQSPRYKIIEKRQSVAFWCNPISGHATLYWYQQILGQGPKLLIQFQNNGVVDDSQLPKDRFSAERLKGVDSTLKIQPAKLEDSAVYLCASSWTGVETQYFGPGTRLLVL.